This entry lists 5 T cell receptor beta chains sequenced from one sample in a study of T cells in Graves' hyperthyroidism and ophthalmopathy. Using RNA transcripts as the source, TCR beta CDR3 regions were amplified. Initially, a first-round RT-PCR of the TCR CDR3 employed the HTBI primer set. TCRdb reprocessed the multiplex PCR reads with MiXCR, giving one entry per CDR3 protein. The repertoire holds about 290,000 distinct CDR3 sequences, with 13% to 15% as singletons. Sequencing input: blood. These receptors originate from a woman aged 45-59 years with Graves' hyperthyroidism that later progressed to Graves' ophthalmopathy.

This clonotype was observed a few times. The chain recombines TRBV18 with TRBJ2-7; TRBD1 aligns across 8 bases. Germline V gene data show CDR1 as KGHSH and CDR2 as LQKENI. The ends lost 0 bases at V and 4 bases at J; junction bases unmatched: 8. CDR3 length equals 16 residues. CDR3 sequence: CASSPPGGQGTYEQYF. The CDR3 DNA reads TGTGCCAGCTCACCACCGGGAGGACAGGGAACTTACGAGCAGTACTTC.

CDR3 protein: CASSSSGGLQETQYF. The CDR3 DNA reads TGTGCCAGCAGCTCATCAGGGGGGCTACAAGAGACCCAGTACTTC. This chain uses TRBV7-9 with TRBJ2-5; the D gene is possibly TRBD1 (7 bases). Trimming cost V 4 bases and J 2 bases, with 14 bases left between them. Germline V gene data show CDR1 as SEHNR and CDR2 as FQNEAQ (reference sequence). The CDR3 extends over 15 amino acids.

V usage is TRBV12-3 or TRBV12-4 and J usage is TRBJ2-1; D gene uncertain. The CDR3 loop spans 12 amino acids. Trimming took 10 bases from V and 8 from J, leaving 15 bases between them. The DNA of the CDR3 is TGTGCCATCTCTAGTTTTTGGGATGAGCAGTTCTTC. It encodes CAISSFWDEQFF.

This clonotype was seen many times. The chain combines TRBV28 with TRBJ1-1; the match to TRBD1 covers 8 bases. V dropped 6 bases and J dropped 7; count of bases not matched to a gene: 7. Germline V CDR1 and CDR2: MDHEN, SYDVKM. This CDR3 region has 13 residues. DNA of the CDR3: TGTGCCAGCAGCCCCGACAGGGGCCGTGAAGCTTTCTTT. Protein sequence: CASSPDRGREAFF.

This clonotype showed up many times. V and J are TRBV7-3 and TRBJ2-3; TRBD2 matches 14 bases. V shed 5 bases, J shed 4 bases, and the junction held 14 bases outside the gene matches. The length of the CDR3 is 19 residues. CDR1 is SGHTA, CDR2 FQGTGA, per germline. CDR3 bases: TGTGCCAGCAGCCGCATAGGAAGACTAGCGGGAGGGTGGTCAGATACGCAGTATTTT. This sequence encodes CASSRIGRLAGGWSDTQYF.